The next 30 T cell receptor beta chains were all read from a single sample in a study of cytomegalovirus exposure and HLA in healthy donors. The PCR ran on 60 Vbeta and 13 Jbeta primers. Some clones are missing from TCRdb's copy, which holds only in-frame ones; the method was immunoSEQ multiplex PCR. The data hold over 55,000 clones, with 70% to 90% observed a single time. The material sequenced was PBMCs. Receptor source: a man aged 18 to 35 in good health and CMV-seronegative.

This clone came up once. This chain links TRBV6-5 with TRBJ1-2; D gene unclear. V dropped 0 bases and J dropped 5 bases, with 7 bases sitting between them. There are 13 residues in the CDR3. CDR1 MNHEY and CDR2 SVGAGI come from the germline V gene. CDR3 sequence reads: CASSYSGIYGYTF. The CDR3 nucleotides are TGTGCCAGCAGTTACTCGGGCATTTATGGCTACACCTTC.

The rearrangement joins TRBV28 to TRBJ1-1; D gene uncertain. The CDR3 runs 12 residues. V lost 3 bases and J lost 10, with 12 bases in between. Germline CDR1 and CDR2: MDHEN and SYDVKM. The CDR3 DNA follows: TGTGCCAGCAGTTTCGTAGGCGGTGCAGCTTTCTTT. This encodes CASSFVGGAAFF.

V usage is TRBV11-2 and J usage is TRBJ2-7, with 8 bases fitting TRBD2. CDR1 and CDR2 (germline): SGHAT, FQNNGV. V lost 5 bases, J lost 9 bases, and 3 bases stayed unmatched. CDR3 length: 11 amino acids. CDR3 bases: TGTGCCAGCAGCGTAGCGGGAAGGCAGTACTTC. Translated: CASSVAGRQYF. Looking up the rest from reference TRBV11-2 and TRBJ2-7 gives the full variable domain: EAGVAQSPRYKIIEKRQSVAFWCNPISGHATLYWYQQILGQGPKLLIQFQNNGVVDDSQLPKDRFSAERLKGVDSTLKIQPAKLEDSAVYLCASSVAGRQYFGPGTRLTVT.

This clone counts as medium-sized (0.01 to 0.1%). This chain joins TRBV27 and TRBJ2-7; no reliable D call. Trimming pared 5 bases from V and 6 bases from J, leaving 5 bases between. Germline CDR1 and CDR2: MNHEY and SMNVEV (reference sequence). This CDR3 region has 10 residues. The CDR3 sequence is CASSLSEQYF. In DNA form, the CDR3 reads TGTGCCAGCAGTCTCAGCGAGCAGTACTTC.

This clone was detected only once. V is TRBV9 and J is TRBJ1-6, with D tentatively TRBD1 (6 bases). V dropped 0 bases and J dropped 6 bases, with 7 bases sitting between them. Germline CDR1 reads SGDLS; CDR2 reads YYNGEE. The CDR3 has 14 amino acids. The CDR3 DNA follows: TGTGCCAGCAGCGTAGCAGGGGTTAATTCACCCCTCCACTTT. Translated: CASSVAGVNSPLHF.

The V gene is TRBV10-3, the J gene TRBJ2-1, with D possibly matching TRBD2 (5 bases). CDR1 and CDR2 from the germline V gene are ENHRY and SYGVKD. V was cut by 11 bases and J by 9 bases, with 14 bases left in between. The CDR3 covers 11 residues. For the CDR3, the DNA is TGTGCCTCGGACGGGGTAGGTGAGCAGTTCTTC. The encoded protein is CASDGVGEQFF.

The CDR3 sequence is CASSRTSGGDNEQFF. In nucleotides, the CDR3 is TGTGCCAGCAGCAGGACTAGCGGGGGTGACAATGAGCAGTTCTTC. This chain links TRBV6-4 with TRBJ2-1; 13 nucleotides agree with TRBD2. This CDR3 region has 15 residues. Germline V gives CDR1 MRHNA, CDR2 SNTAGT. The J segment lost 5 bases and the V segment lost 6 bases, leaving 4 bases of the junction unmatched.

The chain uses TRBV10-3 and TRBJ1-5; 8 bases agree with TRBD1. This CDR3 is built from 14 residues. The J segment lost 5 bases and the V segment lost 11 bases, leaving 11 bases of the junction unmatched. Germline CDR1 is ENHRY and CDR2 is SYGVKD. CDR3 in DNA: TGTGCCTCCGACAGGGGAATAAGCGATCAGCCCCAGCATTTT. Protein: CASDRGISDQPQHF.

This sequence joins TRBV6-5 and TRBJ2-5; tentative D call: TRBD2 (6 bases). V was pared by 6 bases and J by 5 bases, with 13 bases between. The CDR3 has 13 residues. Per the germline V gene, CDR1 is MNHEY and CDR2 is SVGAGI. The CDR3 loop is CASSVKRGETQYF. The CDR3 nucleotides are TGTGCCAGCAGCGTAAAACGGGGGGAGACCCAGTACTTC.

The CDR3 coding sequence is TGTGCCAGCAGCACAAGCGGGGGGGCCTACGAGCAGTACTTC. Translating it yields CASSTSGGAYEQYF. The chain recombines TRBV7-9 with TRBJ2-7, with 10 bases that match TRBD2. Trimming cost V 5 bases and J 2 bases; bases outside gene matches: 3. CDR3 length: 14 residues. From germline, CDR1 is SEHNR and CDR2 FQNEAQ (reference sequence). Full variable domain (remainder filled in from reference TRBV7-9 and TRBJ2-7): DTGVSQNPRHKITKRGQNVTFRCDPISEHNRLYWYRQTLGQGPEFLTYFQNEAQLEKSRLLSDRFSAERPKGSFSTLEIQRTEQGDSAMYLCASSTSGGAYEQYFGPGTRLTVT.

The V gene is TRBV4-1, the J gene TRBJ2-6; D remains ambiguous. V was shortened by 3 bases and J by 4 bases, with 10 bases between the two germline ends. The CDR3 consists of 15 residues. The germline V gene has CDR1 MGHRA and CDR2 YSYEKL. CDR3: CASSQVWRGANVLTF. The DNA for the CDR3 is TGCGCCAGCAGCCAGGTGTGGCGGGGGGCCAACGTCCTGACTTTC.

This clone was detected only once. V is TRBV15 and J is TRBJ1-4; 9 bases agree with TRBD1. With 1 base clipped from V and 8 bases from J, the junction kept 5 bases outside the gene matches. The CDR3 is made up of 15 amino acids. Germline V gives CDR1 LNHNV, CDR2 YYDKDF (reference sequence). CDR3 sequence: CATSRAGTGSEKLFF. The CDR3 bases are TGTGCCACCAGCAGAGCCGGGACAGGGAGCGAAAAACTGTTTTTT.

V usage is TRBV11-3 and J usage is TRBJ1-1, with D unclear. Trimming stripped 0 bases from V and 5 bases from J, with 4 bases between. Per germline, CDR1 SGHNT and CDR2 YENEEA. The CDR3 spans 12 residues. In DNA form, the CDR3 reads TGTGCCAGCAGCTTAGAATCTACTGAAGCTTTCTTT. This codes for CASSLESTEAFF.

J is TRBJ1-5 and V is TRBV4-1; D not resolved. CDR3 length: 15 residues. The V gene's germline CDR1 is MGHRA and CDR2 YSYEKL. Trimming removed 1 base at V and 5 bases at J, with 12 bases between. CDR3: CASSQGSTVHQPQHF. The CDR3 nucleotides are TGCGCCAGCAGCCAAGGTTCTACAGTCCATCAGCCCCAGCATTTT.

The chain is built from TRBV2 and TRBJ1-3; 7 positions agree with TRBD1. This CDR3 has 16 residues. V was clipped by 7 bases and J by 4 bases; unmatched bases: 13. The germline V gene encodes CDR1 SNHLY and CDR2 FYNNEI. This CDR3 is CASTGQDLLTGNTIYF. The DNA of the CDR3 is TGTGCCAGCACCGGACAGGACCTATTAACCGGAAACACCATATATTTT.

In DNA form, the CDR3 reads TGTGCCAGCAGCGGCGGGCGGTACTGCCCCTACAATGAGCAGTTCTTC. The encoded protein is CASSGGRYCPYNEQFF. The chain has TRBV21-1 and TRBJ2-1; TRBD2, the table's D call, was not compared with the DNA. TRBV21-1 counts as a pseudogene. The CDR3 length is 16 residues.

This rearrangement joins TRBV9 to TRBJ1-2; 8 bases are a match to TRBD1. CDR1 is SGDLS, CDR2 YYNGEE, per germline. With 4 bases clipped from V and 8 bases from J, the junction kept 10 bases outside the gene matches. This CDR3 comprises 14 residues. The CDR3 DNA reads TGTGCCAGCAGCAGCGGACAGGGTGCGGAAGGCTACACCTTC. It is translated as CASSSGQGAEGYTF.

The chain combines TRBV7-8 with TRBJ2-1, with 10 bases identical to TRBD1. The CDR3 has 15 residues. V shed 6 bases, J shed 5 bases, and the junction held 7 bases outside the gene matches. From germline, CDR1 is SGHVS and CDR2 FQNEAQ. The CDR3: CASRRDRGRHNEQFF. For the CDR3, the DNA is TGTGCCAGCAGACGTGACAGGGGGCGCCACAATGAGCAGTTCTTC.

The gene calls are TRBV5-4 and TRBJ2-1; TRBD1 agrees at 10 bases. The germline V gene encodes CDR1 SGHNT and CDR2 YYREEE (reference sequence). CDR3 size: 16 residues. J was trimmed by 4 bases and V by 4 bases; bases with no gene match: 8. The CDR3 DNA reads as TGTGCCAGCAGCGCTGCGGGACAGGGGCCATACAATGAGCAGTTCTTC. It codes for CASSAAGQGPYNEQFF. Complete variable domain (other parts from reference TRBV5-4 and TRBJ2-1): ETGVTQSPTHLIKTRGQQVTLRCSSQSGHNTVSWYQQALGQGPQFIFQYYREEENGRGNFPPRFSGLQFPNYSSELNVNALELDDSALYLCASSAAGQGPYNEQFFGPGTRLTVL.

The chain uses TRBV28 and TRBJ1-1; D not certain. Germline V gives CDR1 MDHEN, CDR2 SYDVKM. The CDR3 is 12 amino acids. Trimming removed 7 bases from V and 6 bases from J, with 12 bases in between. In DNA form, the CDR3 reads TGTGCCAGCACTTCCTACGGGGCTGAAGCTTTCTTT. This translates into CASTSYGAEAFF.

The chain joins TRBV6-1 to TRBJ2-7; D is unresolved. The germline V gene has CDR1 MNHNS and CDR2 SASEGT. The CDR3 is 12 amino acids. Trimming took off 6 bases at V and 2 bases at J, with 8 bases between the two ends. The chain's CDR3 is CASRQTTYEQYF. The CDR3 DNA sequence: TGTGCCAGCAGACAGACCACCTACGAGCAGTACTTC.

In its sample, this clone was seen once. The chain employs TRBV5-1 and TRBJ2-5; no reliable D call. V was clipped by 2 bases and J by 5 bases, with 10 bases between them. The CDR3 covers 13 residues. Per germline, CDR1 SGHRS and CDR2 YFSETQ. The CDR3 nucleotides read TGCGCCAGCAGCTTTAGCACCTGGGAGACCCAGTACTTC. Translating gives CASSFSTWETQYF.

The chain recombines TRBV6-6 with TRBJ2-7, with 9 bases fitting TRBD2. J was trimmed by 7 bases and V by 1 base; bases with no gene match: 11. CDR1 and CDR2 from the germline V gene are MNHNY and SVGAGI (reference sequence). The CDR3 has 16 amino acids. Here the CDR3 reads CASSYLSREGAEEQYF. The CDR3 DNA is TGTGCCAGCAGTTACTTGTCGCGGGAGGGGGCCGAGGAGCAGTACTTC.

This clone appeared a single time. The chain combines TRBV2 with TRBJ1-1; D is perhaps TRBD1 (6 bases). Trimming removed 7 bases from V and 2 bases from J, with 14 bases in between. The CDR3 loop spans 14 amino acids. CDR1 and CDR2 from the germline V gene are SNHLY and FYNNEI. CDR3 amino acids: CASTEGVYNTEAFF. CDR3 sequence (DNA): TGTGCCAGCACCGAGGGGGTTTACAACACTGAAGCTTTCTTT.

This rearrangement joins TRBV4-1 to TRBJ2-7, with a tentative D call TRBD1 (6 bases). Trimming stripped 1 base from V and 5 bases from J, with 18 bases between. CDR3 size: 16 residues. CDR1 is MGHRA, CDR2 YSYEKL, per germline. CDR3 in amino acids: CASSQGPGAAGDEQYF. DNA of the CDR3: TGCGCCAGCAGCCAAGGCCCAGGGGCCGCCGGGGACGAGCAGTACTTC.

CDR3 sequence (DNA): TGTGCCAGCAGCTTAACGGGGTTGAGCTCCTACAATGAGCAGTTCTTC. Translated: CASSLTGLSSYNEQFF. The chain uses TRBV7-2 and TRBJ2-1; tentative D call: TRBD2 (5 bases). Trimming took 2 bases from V and 0 from J, leaving 11 bases between them. The CDR3 extends over 16 amino acids. Germline V gene sequence: CDR1 SGHTA, CDR2 FQGNSA.

This clone was observed a handful of times. Mismatch with germline at one junction end may stem from a read error. The genes are TRBV11-2 and TRBJ1-1; 7 bases agree with TRBD1. Germline CDR1 reads SGHAT; CDR2 reads FQNNGV. The CDR3 has 12 residues. Written as DNA, the CDR3 is TGTGCCAGCAGCCTAGACAGGGTTGAGGCTTTCTTT. It specifies CASSLDRVEAFF.

The count of this clone is one. The V gene is TRBV5-4, the J gene TRBJ2-2; D is perhaps TRBD1 (5 bases). V shed 5 bases and J shed 7 bases, with 12 bases lying between them. Germline CDR1 is SGHNT and CDR2 is YYREEE (reference sequence). This CDR3 comprises 13 residues. CDR3 DNA sequence: TGTGCCAGCAGTAATGAGCAGGGCGGGGAGCTGTTTTTT. Translation: CASSNEQGGELFF.

On this clone itself: The junction does not match germline at one end; this may be a read error. This chain connects TRBV7-8 to TRBJ1-2; TRBD1 might be the D (6 bases). Germline assignment: CDR1 SGHVS and CDR2 FQNEAQ. CDR3 length: 13 amino acids. The CDR3 here is CASSSPPEDRAFF. CDR3 DNA: TGTGCCAGCAGCTCCCCTCCCGAGGACAGAGCCTTCTTC.

This clone was detected only a few times. The chain carries TRBV7-9 and TRBJ1-1; weak D call: TRBD1 (5 bases). The germline V and J ends were trimmed by 3 bases and 10 bases, with 12 bases remaining between them. The CDR3 loop spans 12 amino acids. From germline, CDR1 is SEHNR and CDR2 FQNEAQ (reference sequence). The CDR3 region is CASSFPGRGAFF. The CDR3 region has the DNA TGTGCCAGCAGCTTCCCAGGGAGGGGAGCTTTCTTT.